The rows below give T cell receptor beta chains drawn from one sample of a study of T cells in localized non-small cell lung cancer. The assay was immunoSEQ multiplex PCR, and TCRdb's table has in-frame clones only and misses some. Of 100,000 to 150,000 clones in the sample, 89% were seen once. This specimen was peripheral blood, taken before any cancer treatment. These receptor sequences come from a female donor of 60 years or more with stage I lung adenocarcinoma. CDR3s include the opening cysteine and the closing phenylalanine or tryptophan. D genes are given only for firm matches. Size is omitted from some rows. Given values are once, few, many or a class for expanded clones.

TRBV19	TRBJ1-3	NA	TRBD1	TGTGCCAGAAATCCGGGACAGGGACAAAACATCTCTGGAAACACCATATATTTT	CARNPGQGQNISGNTIYF
TRBV6-6	TRBJ1-2	NA	NA	TGTGCCAGCAGTTATAGGGTCGGAGGTGGCTACACCTTC	CASSYRVGGGYTF
TRBV7-9	TRBJ2-6	NA	NA	TGTGCCAGCACCCCTCAGGGGGGGGTAAGAGGGGCCAACGTCCTGACTTTC	CASTPQGGVRGANVLTF
TRBV4-2	TRBJ2-7	NA	TRBD1	TGTGCCAGCAGCCAAGATCGGCCAGGACAGGGCTACGAGCAGTACTTC	CASSQDRPGQGYEQYF
TRBV13	TRBJ2-2	NA	TRBD1	TGTGCCAGCAGCTCCCCCGGGACAGGGGGGGCCGGGGAGCTGTTTTTT	CASSSPGTGGAGELFF
TRBV27	TRBJ1-3	NA	NA	TGTGCCAGCAAGTTTACTAGCTCTGGAAACACCATATATTTT	CASKFTSSGNTIYF
TRBV27	TRBJ1-1	few	NA	TGTGCCAGCAGCCCGGGGAGGGAATCGGGGAACACTGAAGCTTTCTTT	CASSPGRESGNTEAFF
TRBV9	TRBJ2-2	NA	TRBD2	TGTGCCAGCAGCGTAGGAACTAGCGGGTCGTACGGGGAGCTGTTTTTT	CASSVGTSGSYGELFF
TRBV5-1	TRBJ2-7	NA	TRBD2	TGCGCCAGCAGCTTAGCGGGAGGGAGGAACGAGCAGTACTTC	CASSLAGGRNEQYF
TRBV11-1	TRBJ1-5	NA	TRBD1	TGTGCCAGCAGCTTAGGACAGGGATTCAATCAGCCCCAGCATTTT	CASSLGQGFNQPQHF
TRBV10-2	TRBJ1-1	NA	NA	TGCGCCAGCAGTAACGGGGGCTACACTGAAGCTTTCTTT	CASSNGGYTEAFF
TRBV30	TRBJ2-2	NA	NA	TGTGCCTGGAGGCACAGGATTTCGGCCGGGGAGCTGTTTTTT	CAWRHRISAGELFF
TRBV7-8	TRBJ1-2	once	NA	TGTGCCAGCAGCTTAGCAACGGGGGCCGGTGGCTACACCTTC	CASSLATGAGGYTF
TRBV7-8	TRBJ1-3	NA	TRBD1	TGTGCCAGCAGCCCTGGGACAGGAGTTTATGATTCCGGAAACACCATATATTTT	CASSPGTGVYDSGNTIYF
TRBV19	TRBJ2-7	NA	NA	TGTGCCAGTGGAAACAGGATCAACGAGCAGTACTTC	CASGNRINEQYF
TRBV19	TRBJ1-4	NA	TRBD1	TGTGCCAGTAGTAGGTATGGGACAGAGAATGAAAAACTGTTTTTT	CASSRYGTENEKLFF
TRBV29-1	TRBJ1-1	NA	TRBD1	TGCAGCGTTGAAGTCAGCACAGGGGGCAGATGGGCTTTCTTT	CSVEVSTGGRWAFF
TRBV6-6	TRBJ2-1	NA	TRBD1	TGTGCCAGCAGTTACCCGGGACAGGGGGGGGATGAGCAGTTCTTC	CASSYPGQGGDEQFF
TRBV14	TRBJ2-1	NA	TRBD2	TGTGCCAGCAGCCAAGTCGGACTAGGGACCTACAATGAGCAGTTCTTC	CASSQVGLGTYNEQFF
TRBV7-9	TRBJ1-1	NA	NA	TGTGCCAGCAGCACACCTGACACCGCTGAAGCTTTCTTT	CASSTPDTAEAFF
TRBV5-4	TRBJ2-1	NA	NA	TGTGCCAGCAGCCGGGGGGACACCCTAAGAGAGCAGTTCTTC	CASSRGDTLREQFF
TRBV15	TRBJ2-1	NA	TRBD1	TGTGCCACCAGGGGACAGGGGTTCTTAAATAACAATGAGCAGTTCTTC	CATRGQGFLNNNEQFF
TRBV5-4	TRBJ2-2	NA	NA	TGTGCCAGCAGCTTGGTTGGACAGAGGGGGGCCGGGGAGCTGTTTTTT	CASSLVGQRGAGELFF
TRBV28	TRBJ1-1	NA	NA	TGTGCCAGCAGTTTAATGGGTGAAGCTTTCTTT	CASSLMGEAFF
TRBV9	TRBJ2-2	NA	NA	TGTGCCAGCAGCGTACTAGGCGGGCGGGAGCTGTTTTTT	CASSVLGGRELFF
TRBV4-1	TRBJ2-2	once	TRBD2	TGCGCCAGCAGCCGAAGACCACAGGGACTAGCGGGATCTCGCACCGGGGAGCTGTTTTTT	CASSRRPQGLAGSRTGELFF
TRBV19	TRBJ2-1	NA	TRBD2	TGTGCCAGTAAAGGTGTGATGGGACTAGCGGGAGGCAATGAGCAGTTCTTC	CASKGVMGLAGGNEQFF
TRBV7-9	TRBJ2-5	NA	NA	TGTGCCAGCAGCCCACAGGGATTCCAAGAGACCCAGTACTTC	CASSPQGFQETQYF
TRBV28	TRBJ2-1	few	NA	TGTGCCAGCAGCCCCACGATAGGAGGGGAGTTCTTC	CASSPTIGGEFF
TRBV2	TRBJ2-7	NA	NA	TGTGCCAGCAGCCTCGATTACGAGCAGTACTTC	CASSLDYEQYF
TRBV5-1	TRBJ2-7	NA	TRBD2	TGCGCCAGCAGCTTGGGCGGGAGTTTCCGGAGCTCCTACGAGCAGTACTTC	CASSLGGSFRSSYEQYF
TRBV28	TRBJ2-7	NA	NA	TGTGCCAGCATTGGCGTCCAGCCCTCCTACGAGCAGTACTTC	CASIGVQPSYEQYF
TRBV6-6	TRBJ1-4	NA	TRBD1	TGTGCCAGCAGTTCGCAACAGGGGAGCGGTGAAAAACTGTTTTTT	CASSSQQGSGEKLFF
TRBV19	TRBJ2-1	few	NA	TGTGCCAGTAGCCTACCCTCGTGGTCGGTGAGGTTCTTC	CASSLPSWSVRFF
TRBV7-9	TRBJ1-3	NA	NA	TGTGCCAGCAGCTTATATAGCTCCTCTGGAAACACCATATATTTT	CASSLYSSSGNTIYF
TRBV9	TRBJ2-7	NA	TRBD2	TGTGCCAGCAGCCTTAGCGGGAGGGCCGCTGGGGAGCAGTACTTC	CASSLSGRAAGEQYF
TRBV5-6	TRBJ2-5	NA	TRBD2	TGTGCCGCCACGAGGCTAGCGGGAGGCCGGGGGACCCAGTACTTC	CAATRLAGGRGTQYF
TRBV5-5	TRBJ1-2	NA	NA	TGTGCCAGCAGCTTGGCCCTAATAGTCTATGGCTACACCTTC	CASSLALIVYGYTF
TRBV7-2	TRBJ2-2	NA	NA	TGTGCCAGCAGAACCACAAACTCCGGGGAGCTGTTTTTT	CASRTTNSGELFF
TRBV29-1	TRBJ1-2	few	NA	TGCAGCGTTGTTGGCAGCAGCTATGGCTACACCTTC	CSVVGSSYGYTF
TRBV14	TRBJ1-4	NA	TRBD1	TGTGCCAGCAGCCGGAAACAGGGGGCTGGGGAAAAACTGTTTTTT	CASSRKQGAGEKLFF
TRBV4-1	TRBJ2-3	NA	NA	TGCGCCAGCAGCCAGCAAGGGGGAGCTAGCACAGATACGCAGTATTTT	CASSQQGGASTDTQYF
TRBV19	TRBJ2-1	NA	TRBD2	TGTGCCAGTAGTATAGGAGGGACTAGCGGTCGATTTGAGCAGTTCTTC	CASSIGGTSGRFEQFF
TRBV7-2	TRBJ2-7	NA	NA	TGTGCCAGCAGCTTGGGCAGGGGTCGAACCTACGAGCAGTACTTC	CASSLGRGRTYEQYF
TRBV30	TRBJ1-3	NA	TRBD1	TGTGCCTGGCTACCCAGGGGGCACTCTGGAAACACCATATATTTT	CAWLPRGHSGNTIYF
TRBV28	TRBJ2-7	NA	TRBD2	TGTGCCAGCAGTTTAGGACTAGCGGGAGGCAAATTAAACTACGAGCAGTACTTC	CASSLGLAGGKLNYEQYF
TRBV2	TRBJ1-2	NA	NA	TGTGCCAGCAGTGAAACCAGGGTCGACTATGGCTACACCTTC	CASSETRVDYGYTF
TRBV5-1	TRBJ2-3	once	TRBD2	TGCGCCAGCAGCCGAACTAGCGAAAGCACAGATACGCAGTATTTT	CASSRTSESTDTQYF
TRBV5-1	TRBJ2-1	NA	NA	TGCGCCAGCAGCTTGGGGCAGAACTACAATGAGCAGTTCTTC	CASSLGQNYNEQFF